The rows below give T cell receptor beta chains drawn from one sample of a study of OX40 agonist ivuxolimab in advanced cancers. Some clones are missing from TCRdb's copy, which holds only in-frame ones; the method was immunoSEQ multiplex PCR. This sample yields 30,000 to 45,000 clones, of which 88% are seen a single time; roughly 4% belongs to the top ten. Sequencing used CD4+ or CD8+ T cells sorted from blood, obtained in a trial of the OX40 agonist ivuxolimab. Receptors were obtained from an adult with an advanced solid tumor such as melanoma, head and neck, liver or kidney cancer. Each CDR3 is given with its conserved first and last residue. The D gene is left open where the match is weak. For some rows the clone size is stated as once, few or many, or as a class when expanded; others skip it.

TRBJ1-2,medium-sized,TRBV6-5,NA,CASSRHNGGYTF,TGTGCCAGCAGTAGGCATAATGGCGGCTACACCTTC
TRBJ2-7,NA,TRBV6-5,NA,CASSDGRPYEQYF,TGTGCCAGCAGTGACGGACGACCTTACGAGCAGTACTTC
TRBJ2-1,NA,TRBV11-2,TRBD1,CASSPNRGLSEQFF,TGTGCCAGCAGCCCAAACAGGGGGCTGAGTGAGCAGTTCTTC
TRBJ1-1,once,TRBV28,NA,CASRTPGRPTTEAFF,TGTGCCAGCAGGACGCCCGGGCGGCCGACCACTGAAGCTTTCTTT
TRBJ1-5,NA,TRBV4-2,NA,CASSQDTGGVSQPQHF,TGTGCCAGCAGCCAAGATACGGGCGGGGTTAGTCAGCCCCAGCATTTT
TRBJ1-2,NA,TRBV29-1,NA,CSVEDQIKGLANYGYTF,TGCAGCGTTGAAGATCAAATAAAGGGACTAGCTAACTATGGCTACACCTTC
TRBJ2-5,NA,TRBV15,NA,CATSRGRVQETQYF,TGTGCCACCAGCAGAGGTCGGGTACAAGAGACCCAGTACTTC
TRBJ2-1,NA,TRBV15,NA,CATSRGRRQTSYNEQFF,TGTGCCACCAGCAGAGGGCGGAGACAGACTTCCTACAATGAGCAGTTCTTC
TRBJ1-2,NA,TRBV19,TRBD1,CASRDRAYGYTF,TGTGCCAGTAGGGACAGGGCTTATGGCTACACCTTC
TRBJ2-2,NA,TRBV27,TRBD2,CASSRGLERTGELFF,TGTGCCAGCAGCCGAGGACTAGAGCGCACCGGGGAGCTGTTTTTT